The T cell receptor (beta chain) under discussion was sequenced for a study of HIV-infected children after antiretroviral therapy interruption. As for the study in general: Most children had recorded EBV and CMV exposure. Points from the study as a whole: Shared-triplet CDR3 clusters increased after treatment interruption in a few patients, significant only when one outlier was excluded.

The TCR library was built from RNA with a 3' RACE protocol and unique molecular identifiers. Each CDR3 protein gets one entry after TCRdb re-called the 3' RACE reads with MiXCR. The sample shows about 15,000 distinct CDR3 sequences, around 3.4% of them seen only once. V was cut by 5 bases and J by 8 bases, with 9 bases left in between. The germline gives CDR1 KGHDR, CDR2 SFDVKD. The CDR3 has 12 residues. This clonotype has at least ten counts. As yet, its antigen is unknown. This sample's treatment: PENTA 11 planned treatment interruption arm or continuous ART arm. At least 24 weeks of at least three-drug ART, in children 2 to 15 years.

The TCR originated in a pool of human donors with HIV. This chain uses TRBV24-1 with TRBJ2-1, with D perhaps TRBD2 (6 bases). The sample in question was CD45RO+ CD8+ T cells from PBMCs, pooled from several time points, obtained from a donor given antiretroviral therapy, either interrupted or continuous. As for subset: memory CD8+ CD45RO+ CD45RA- T cells. For the CDR3, the DNA is TGTGCCACCAGTGCGGCGGGATATGAGCAGTTCTTC. Amino acid sequence: CATSAAGYEQFF.